The 6 T cell receptor beta chains reported below all come from one sample, sequenced in a study of blood T cell repertoires in COVID-19 (dated by TCRdb to 2018 to 2020). The library relied on the immunoSEQ multiplex PCR assay. TCRdb re-hosts the immuneACCESS table, in-frame sequences only. Its copies lack some clones; in the studies checked, an unresolved V gene accounts for under half of them, and the cause for the rest is not known. A total of 200,000 to 250,000 clones appear in this sample, 83% of them only once. The ten largest clonotypes hold approximately 4.8% of the sample. The sample was PBMCs or T cells enriched from blood (not recorded which). These TCRs come from a woman aged 45-60 years who had been exposed to COVID-19.

The chain joins TRBV12-3 or TRBV12-4 to TRBJ1-2; maybe TRBD1 (5 bases). V was pared by 1 base and J by 6 bases, with 9 bases between. CDR3 length equals 13 residues. CDR3 nucleotide sequence: TGTGCCAGCAGTTTAGACAGGCGCGATGGCTACACCTTC. It is translated as CASSLDRRDGYTF.

The rearrangement links TRBV5-1 to TRBJ1-3; possible D gene TRBD1, 5 bases. Germline CDR1 is SGHRS and CDR2 is YFSETQ. The CDR3 spans 14 residues. The V gene lost 9 bases and the J gene lost 0 bases, with 13 bases spanning the gap. The DNA for the CDR3 is TGCGCCACCAAACCGACAGTCTCTGGAAACACCATATATTTT. It specifies CATKPTVSGNTIYF.

This clone was counted once. This chain links TRBV5-4 with TRBJ2-7; 9 nucleotides align to TRBD2. Per germline, CDR1 SGHNT and CDR2 YYREEE (reference sequence). V lost 0 bases to trimming and J lost 5 bases; unmatched junction nucleotides: 6. This CDR3 is 15 amino acids long. As DNA, the CDR3 is TGTGCCAGCAGCTTGGAGCGGGGGGTGAGGAACGAGCAGTACTTC. Residues: CASSLERGVRNEQYF. Variable domain in full (rest from reference TRBV5-4 and TRBJ2-7): ETGVTQSPTHLIKTRGQQVTLRCSSQSGHNTVSWYQQALGQGPQFIFQYYREEENGRGNFPPRFSGLQFPNYSSELNVNALELDDSALYLCASSLERGVRNEQYFGPGTRLTVT.

The chain recombines TRBV5-1 with TRBJ2-7; a weak D match, TRBD2 (5 bases). The CDR3 length is 12 residues. Trimming cost V 4 bases and J 6 bases, with 11 bases left between them. The germline V gene has CDR1 SGHRS and CDR2 YFSETQ. CDR3 in amino acids: CASSLSGFEQYF. For the CDR3, the DNA is TGCGCCAGCAGCCTGTCGGGGTTCGAGCAGTACTTC.

The chain is built from TRBV19 and TRBJ1-1; D unresolved. The germline gives CDR1 LNHDA, CDR2 SQIVND (reference sequence). The CDR3 sequence is 13 residues long. Trimming took off 5 bases at V and 4 bases at J, with 11 bases between the two ends. In nucleotides, the CDR3 is TGTGCCAGTAGTTTGGTCGGTGGCACTGAAGCTTTCTTT. Protein sequence: CASSLVGGTEAFF.

The rearrangement uses TRBV5-1 and TRBJ1-6, with 8 bases matching TRBD1. V lost 2 bases, J lost 6 bases, and 4 bases stayed unmatched. Per germline, CDR1 SGHRS and CDR2 YFSETQ. The CDR3 is made up of 15 amino acids. CDR3 sequence (DNA): TGCGCCAGCAGCTTCGACAGGGGAAGTAATTCACCCCTCCACTTT. Residues: CASSFDRGSNSPLHF.